This T cell receptor (beta chain) was recorded in a study of blood T cell repertoires in COVID-19. The wider study: T cells, B-cell-depleted T cells, or PBMCs supplied cDNA or gDNA.

The CDR3 loop spans 18 amino acids. In germline, CDR1 is SEHNR, CDR2 FQNEAQ (reference sequence). The trim removed 1 base at V and 3 bases at J, leaving 11 bases unmatched. This clone was detected only a few times. The method was immunoSEQ multiplex PCR; TCRdb's version includes in-frame clones alone and lacks a portion of them. The sample lists approximately 90,000 clones, about 83% occurring once. This clonotype was sampled from a human donor in a cohort sampled during active COVID-19. The gene calls are TRBV7-9 and TRBJ2-7; the match to TRBD2 covers 11 bases. Sequencing was performed on peripheral blood. The CDR3 sequence: CASSLGAPGLADIYEQYF. In DNA, the CDR3 is TGTGCCAGCAGCTTAGGGGCCCCGGGACTAGCGGACATCTACGAGCAGTACTTC.